This T cell receptor (beta chain) was identified during a study of blood T cell repertoires in COVID-19. The overall study: Acute-phase and convalescent COVID-19 samples originated in the United States, Italy and Spain.

Germline V lookup: CDR1 SGHTA, CDR2 FQGNSA. The CDR3 has 14 amino acids. The germline V and J ends were trimmed by 5 bases and 6 bases, with 16 bases remaining between them. Clones were read by immunoSEQ multiplex PCR, and TCRdb kept only the in-frame ones, dropping some. Among about 180,000 clones, 87% were seen once, and the ten largest hold about 1.6%. Sequenced input: peripheral blood. The chain employs TRBV7-2 and TRBJ1-2, with D possibly being TRBD1 (5 bases). The TCR comes from a woman aged 45-65 years with acute or convalescent COVID-19. This chain's CDR3 is CASSQPLGLNGYTF. CDR3 DNA: TGTGCCAGCAGCCAACCGTTGGGACTGAATGGCTACACCTTC.